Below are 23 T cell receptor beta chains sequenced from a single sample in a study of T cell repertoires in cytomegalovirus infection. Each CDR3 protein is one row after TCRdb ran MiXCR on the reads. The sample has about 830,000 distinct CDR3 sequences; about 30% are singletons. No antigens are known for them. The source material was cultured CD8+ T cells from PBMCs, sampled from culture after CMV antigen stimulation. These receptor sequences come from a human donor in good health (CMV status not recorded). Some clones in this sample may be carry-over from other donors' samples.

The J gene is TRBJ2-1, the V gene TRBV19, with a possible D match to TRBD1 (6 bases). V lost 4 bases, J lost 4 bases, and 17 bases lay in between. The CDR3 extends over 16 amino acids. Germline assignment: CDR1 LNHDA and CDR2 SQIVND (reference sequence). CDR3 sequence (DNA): TGTGCCAGTAGTAGGGACACCATCCCGGAGTACAATGAGCAGTTCTTC. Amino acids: CASSRDTIPEYNEQFF.

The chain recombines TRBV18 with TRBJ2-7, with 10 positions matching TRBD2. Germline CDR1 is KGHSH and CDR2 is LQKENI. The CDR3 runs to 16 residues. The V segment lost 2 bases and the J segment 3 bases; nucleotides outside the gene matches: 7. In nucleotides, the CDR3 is TGTGCCAGCTCACCAGGGAGCGGGGGGGCGTTCTACGAGCAGTACGTC. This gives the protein CASSPGSGGAFYEQYV.

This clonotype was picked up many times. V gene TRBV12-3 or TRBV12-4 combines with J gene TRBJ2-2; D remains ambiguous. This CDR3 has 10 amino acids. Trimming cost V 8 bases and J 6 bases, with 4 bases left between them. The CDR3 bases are TGTGCCAGCTTCTCCGGGGAGCTGTTTTTT. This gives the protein CASFSGELFF.

The CDR3, as DNA: TGTGCCAGCAGTTCGACAGGGGGCAGCGCTGAAGCTTTCTTT. Its translation: CASSSTGGSAEAFF. This sequence joins TRBV5-4 and TRBJ1-1; 10 nucleotides line up with TRBD1. V shed 5 bases and J 6 bases; nucleotides not matched to a gene: 7. The length of the CDR3 is 14 residues. CDR1 and CDR2 (germline): SGHNT, YYREEE (reference sequence).

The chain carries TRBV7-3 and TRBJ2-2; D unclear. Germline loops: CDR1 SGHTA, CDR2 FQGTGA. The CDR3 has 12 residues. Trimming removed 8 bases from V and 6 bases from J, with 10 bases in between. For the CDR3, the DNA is TGTGCCAGCGGACGACGAGCCGGGGAGCTGTTTTTT. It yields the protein CASGRRAGELFF.

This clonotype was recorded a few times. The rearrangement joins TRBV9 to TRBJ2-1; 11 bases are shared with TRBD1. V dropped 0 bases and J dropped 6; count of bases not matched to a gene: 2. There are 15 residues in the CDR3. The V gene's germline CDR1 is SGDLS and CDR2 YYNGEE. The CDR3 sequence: CASSVVGTGGNEQFF. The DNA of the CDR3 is TGTGCCAGCAGCGTAGTTGGGACAGGGGGCAATGAGCAGTTCTTC.

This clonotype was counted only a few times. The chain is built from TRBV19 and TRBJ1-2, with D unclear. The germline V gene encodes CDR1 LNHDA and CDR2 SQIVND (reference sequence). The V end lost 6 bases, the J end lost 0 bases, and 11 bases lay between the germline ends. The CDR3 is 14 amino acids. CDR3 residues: CASRTRTSNYGYTF. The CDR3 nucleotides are TGTGCCAGTAGGACTCGGACCTCTAACTATGGCTACACCTTC.

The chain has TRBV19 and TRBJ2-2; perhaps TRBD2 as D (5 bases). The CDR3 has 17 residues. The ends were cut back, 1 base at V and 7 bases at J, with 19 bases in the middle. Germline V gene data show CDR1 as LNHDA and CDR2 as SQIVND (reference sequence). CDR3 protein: CASSIAIREMYYGELFF. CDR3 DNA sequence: TGTGCCAGTAGTATAGCAATTCGGGAAATGTACTACGGGGAGCTGTTTTTT.

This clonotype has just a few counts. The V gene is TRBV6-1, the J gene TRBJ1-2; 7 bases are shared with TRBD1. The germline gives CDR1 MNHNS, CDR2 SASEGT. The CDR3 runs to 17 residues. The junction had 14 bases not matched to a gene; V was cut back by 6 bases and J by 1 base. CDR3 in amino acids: CASRLGRDRDDNYGYTF. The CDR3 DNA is TGTGCCAGCAGGTTGGGGCGTGACAGGGATGATAACTATGGCTACACCTTC.

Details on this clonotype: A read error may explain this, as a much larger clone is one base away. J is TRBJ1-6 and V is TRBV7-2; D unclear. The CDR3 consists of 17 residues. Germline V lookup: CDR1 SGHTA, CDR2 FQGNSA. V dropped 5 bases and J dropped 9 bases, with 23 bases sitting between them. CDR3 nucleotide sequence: TGTGCCAGCAGCCAGTGGCCCTCGACTGTAGATATTTCACCCCTCCACTTT. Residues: CASSQWPSTVDISPLHF.

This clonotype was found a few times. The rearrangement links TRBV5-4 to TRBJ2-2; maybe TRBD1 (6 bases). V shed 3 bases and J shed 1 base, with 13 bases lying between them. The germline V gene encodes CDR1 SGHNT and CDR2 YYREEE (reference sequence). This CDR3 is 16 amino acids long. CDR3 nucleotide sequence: TGTGCCAGCAGCTCCCGGGACACCCTGAACACCGGGGAGCTGTTTTTT. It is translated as CASSSRDTLNTGELFF.

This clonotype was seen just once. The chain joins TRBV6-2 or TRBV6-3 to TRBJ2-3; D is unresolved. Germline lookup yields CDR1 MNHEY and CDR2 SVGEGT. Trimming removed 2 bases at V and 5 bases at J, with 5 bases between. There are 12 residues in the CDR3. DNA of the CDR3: TGTGCCAGCAGTTACGACGTAGATACGCAGTATTTT. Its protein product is CASSYDVDTQYF.

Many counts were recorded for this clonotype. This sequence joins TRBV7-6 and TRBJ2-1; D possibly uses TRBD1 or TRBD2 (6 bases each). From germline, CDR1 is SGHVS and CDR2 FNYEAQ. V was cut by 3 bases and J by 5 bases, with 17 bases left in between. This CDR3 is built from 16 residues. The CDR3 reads CASSLRGAPGNNEQFF. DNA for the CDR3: TGTGCCAGCAGCTTGAGGGGGGCCCCGGGGAACAATGAGCAGTTCTTC.

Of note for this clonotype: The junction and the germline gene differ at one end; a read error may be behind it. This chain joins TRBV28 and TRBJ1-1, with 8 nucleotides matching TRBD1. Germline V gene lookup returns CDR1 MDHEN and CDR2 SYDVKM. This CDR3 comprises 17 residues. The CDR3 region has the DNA TGTGCCAGCAGTCTACCGGGACAGGCGTCATTGAATACTGAAGCTTTCTTT. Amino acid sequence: CASSLPGQASLNTEAFF.

The CDR3 coding sequence is TGTGCCAGCAGCAACCGACCTGCGGCTCCCAAAAACATTCAGTACTTC. It specifies CASSNRPAAPKNIQYF. The rearrangement links TRBV7-3 to TRBJ2-4; D is undetermined. Germline assignment: CDR1 SGHTA and CDR2 FQGTGA. V dropped 5 bases and J dropped 2 bases, with 16 bases sitting between them. There are 16 residues in the CDR3.

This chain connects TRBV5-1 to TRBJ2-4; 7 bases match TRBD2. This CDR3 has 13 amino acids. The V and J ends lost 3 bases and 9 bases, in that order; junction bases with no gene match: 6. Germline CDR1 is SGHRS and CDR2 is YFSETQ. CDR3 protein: CASSWGDYRIQYF. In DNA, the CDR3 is TGCGCCAGCAGCTGGGGGGACTATCGCATTCAGTACTTC.

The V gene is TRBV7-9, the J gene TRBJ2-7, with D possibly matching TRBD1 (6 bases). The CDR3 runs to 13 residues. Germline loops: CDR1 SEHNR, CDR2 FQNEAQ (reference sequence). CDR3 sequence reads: CVSSPQGSYEQYV. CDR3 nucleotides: TGTGTCAGCAGCCCACAGGGATCCTACGAGCAGTACGTC.

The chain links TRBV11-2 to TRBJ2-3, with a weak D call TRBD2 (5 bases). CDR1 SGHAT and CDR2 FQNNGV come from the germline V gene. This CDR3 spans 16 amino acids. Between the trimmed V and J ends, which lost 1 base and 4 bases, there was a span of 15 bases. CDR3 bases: TGTGCCAGCAGCTTAGTCTGGCCCAGCGGCCCAGATACGCAGTATTTT. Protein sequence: CASSLVWPSGPDTQYF.

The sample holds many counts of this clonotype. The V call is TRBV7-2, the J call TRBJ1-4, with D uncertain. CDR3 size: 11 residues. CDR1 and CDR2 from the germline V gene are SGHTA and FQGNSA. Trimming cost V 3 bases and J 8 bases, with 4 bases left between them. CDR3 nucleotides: TGTGCCAGCAGCTTCTCGGAAAAACTGTTTTTT. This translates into CASSFSEKLFF.

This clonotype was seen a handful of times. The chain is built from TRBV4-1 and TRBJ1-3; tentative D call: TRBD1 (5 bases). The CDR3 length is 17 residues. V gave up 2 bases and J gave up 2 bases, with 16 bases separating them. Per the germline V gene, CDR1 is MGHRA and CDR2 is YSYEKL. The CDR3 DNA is TGCGCCAGCAGCCAAAGGGCGACAGACACCGCTGGAAACACCATATATTTT. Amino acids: CASSQRATDTAGNTIYF.

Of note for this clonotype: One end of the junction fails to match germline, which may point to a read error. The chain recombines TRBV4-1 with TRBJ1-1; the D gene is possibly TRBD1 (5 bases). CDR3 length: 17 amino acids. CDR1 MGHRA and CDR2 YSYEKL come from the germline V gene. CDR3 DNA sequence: TGTGCCAGCAGCCAAGCGGGACCGCCCAAGGACGACACTGAAGCTTTCTTT. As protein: CASSQAGPPKDDTEAFF.

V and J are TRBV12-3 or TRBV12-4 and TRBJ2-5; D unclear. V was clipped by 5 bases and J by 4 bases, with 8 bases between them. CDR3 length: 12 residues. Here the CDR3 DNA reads TGTGCCAGCAGTCCTCAGGTAGAGACCCAGTACTTC. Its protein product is CASSPQVETQYF.

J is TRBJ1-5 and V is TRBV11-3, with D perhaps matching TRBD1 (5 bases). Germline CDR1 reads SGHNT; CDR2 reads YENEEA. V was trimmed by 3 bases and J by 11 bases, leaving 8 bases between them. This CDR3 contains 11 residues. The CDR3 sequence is CASSFHRTQHF. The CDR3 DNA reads TGTGCCAGCAGCTTCCACAGGACCCAGCATTTT. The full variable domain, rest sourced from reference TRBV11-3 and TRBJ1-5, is EAGVVQSPRYKIIEKKQPVAFWCNPISGHNTLYWYLQNLGQGPELLIRYENEEAVDDSQLPKDRFSAERLKGVDSTLKIQPAELGDSAVYLCASSFHRTQHFGDGTRLSIL.